Below are 24 T cell receptor beta chains sequenced from a single sample in a study of T cells after yellow fever vaccination. Each CDR3 protein is one row after TCRdb ran MiXCR on the 5' RACE reads. The profile shows around 100,000 distinct CDR3 sequences, roughly 8.9% of them singletons. The starting material was CD8+ T cells sorted from PBMCs, obtained 45 days after the yellow fever booster vaccination. The receptors originated from a man aged 30 to 39 who received the YFV17D yellow fever vaccine.

At least ten counts were recorded for this clonotype. This sequence joins TRBV19 and TRBJ2-2; possible D gene TRBD2, 6 bases. Germline V gene data show CDR1 as LNHDA and CDR2 as SQIVND (reference sequence). The CDR3 totals 13 residues. The V and J ends lost 3 bases and 6 bases respectively, with 8 bases between them. Here the CDR3 reads CASSIGGSGELFF. The CDR3 DNA sequence: TGTGCCAGTAGTATTGGAGGGTCCGGGGAGCTGTTTTTT. Filled out from reference TRBV19 and TRBJ2-2, the complete variable domain reads DGGITQSPKYLFRKEGQNVTLSCEQNLNHDAMYWYRQDPGQGLRLIYYSQIVNDFQKGDIAEGYSVSREKKESFPLTVTSAQKNPTAFYLCASSIGGSGELFFGEGSRLTVL.

This clonotype was recorded many times. The chain uses TRBV4-3 and TRBJ2-7, with a weak D call TRBD2 (6 bases). Trimming took off 1 base at V and 1 base at J, with 14 bases between the two ends. In germline, CDR1 is LGHNA, CDR2 YSLEER. This CDR3 is 16 amino acids long. The DNA of the CDR3 is TGCGCCAGCAGCCAAGGGGTGGTGGGGGGTTCCTACGAGCAGTACTTC. Its translation is CASSQGVVGGSYEQYF.

This clonotype showed up many times. This rearrangement joins TRBV20-1 to TRBJ2-1; 8 nucleotides match TRBD2. Per the germline V gene, CDR1 is DFQATT and CDR2 is SNEGSKA (reference sequence). Trimming removed 5 bases from V and 3 bases from J; junction bases left unmatched: 3. The CDR3 loop spans 13 amino acids. This CDR3 reads CSAREGGYNEQFF. As DNA, the CDR3 is TGCAGTGCTCGGGAGGGGGGCTACAATGAGCAGTTCTTC.

A note on this clonotype: Possible read error: a much larger clone is one base away. The genes are TRBV4-3 and TRBJ2-7; 11 bases map to TRBD1. Per germline, CDR1 LGHNA and CDR2 YSLEER. The CDR3 loop spans 14 amino acids. The CDR3 DNA reads as TGCACCAGCAGCGCCGGGACAGGGGGGTACGAGCAGTACTTC. This codes for CTSSAGTGGYEQYF.

This clonotype was detected a few times. The V call is TRBV11-2, the J call TRBJ1-1; a possible D gene is TRBD1 (6 bases). This CDR3 contains 19 residues. Trimming left V 1 base short and J 0 bases short, with 21 bases between. The germline gives CDR1 SGHAT, CDR2 FQNNGV. The CDR3 protein is CASSLVAGGSGGMNTEAFF. Written as DNA, the CDR3 is TGTGCCAGCAGCTTAGTTGCGGGGGGCTCGGGAGGGATGAACACTGAAGCTTTCTTT.

The chain is built from TRBV27 and TRBJ2-7; TRBD1 matches at 9 bases. The CDR3 is 15 residues long. Trimming at V came to 7 bases and at J to 6 bases, leaving 13 bases not matched to a gene. Germline V gives CDR1 MNHEY, CDR2 SMNVEV (reference sequence). The CDR3 coding sequence is TGTGCCAGCAAAATCACCGGGACAGGGCTCTCCGAGCAGTACTTC. Translating gives CASKITGTGLSEQYF.

Many counts were recorded for this clonotype. The CDR3 DNA follows: TGCAGTGCTAGAGATCCTAGCGGGAGAGTGGATAATGAGCAGTTCTTC. The encoded protein is CSARDPSGRVDNEQFF. The chain is built from TRBV20-1 and TRBJ2-1; 10 bases align to TRBD2. After removal of 0 bases from V and 7 bases from J, the junction contained 9 bases not matched to a gene. The CDR3 is made up of 16 amino acids. The germline gives CDR1 DFQATT, CDR2 SNEGSKA (reference sequence).

The CDR3 is CATSRDLRTRIAGELFF. CDR3 coding DNA: TGTGCCACCAGCAGAGATCTGAGGACACGGATCGCCGGGGAGCTGTTTTTT. The chain combines TRBV15 with TRBJ2-2; D possibly corresponds to TRBD1 (5 bases). The CDR3 runs 17 residues. The V end lost 0 bases, the J end lost 6 bases, and 17 bases lay between the germline ends. The V gene's germline CDR1 is LNHNV and CDR2 YYDKDF (reference sequence).

Points on this clonotype: Just one base apart from a much larger clone, this may be a read error. J is TRBJ2-1 and V is TRBV27; no definite D call. Germline V gene data show CDR1 as MNHEY and CDR2 as SMNVEV (reference sequence). The CDR3 loop spans 12 amino acids. The CDR3 region is CASGFSRNEQFF. The CDR3 nucleotides are TGTGCCAGCGGTTTTTCCCGGAATGAGCAGTTCTTC.

This chain uses TRBV7-9 with TRBJ2-7; D is unclear. The CDR3 length is 12 residues. V lost 5 bases, J lost 4 bases, and 9 bases lay in between. Germline V gene data show CDR1 as SEHNR and CDR2 as FQNEAQ (reference sequence). The CDR3 sequence is CASSETVYEQYF. CDR3 in DNA: TGTGCCAGCAGCGAGACTGTATACGAGCAGTACTTC.

This clonotype was picked up many times. Here the CDR3 DNA reads TGTGCCAGCAGCTCAGGGACCTCGCCCCTCCACTTT. Protein sequence: CASSSGTSPLHF. The chain joins TRBV7-8 to TRBJ1-6; a possible D gene is TRBD1 (5 bases). Trimming took off 4 bases at V and 13 bases at J, with 11 bases between the two ends. The CDR3 loop spans 12 amino acids. Germline values: CDR1 SGHVS, CDR2 FQNEAQ.

This clonotype was detected only a few times. The rearrangement uses TRBV7-2 and TRBJ1-2; D uncertain. V was pared by 7 bases and J by 4 bases, with 19 bases between. Germline lookup yields CDR1 SGHTA and CDR2 FQGNSA. CDR3 length: 15 residues. The CDR3 is CASKLGYGPSYGYTF. The CDR3 bases are TGTGCCAGCAAATTGGGTTACGGCCCTTCCTATGGCTACACCTTC.

The sample holds many counts of this clonotype. This chain connects TRBV28 to TRBJ2-5, with TRBD1 matching 8 bases. V gave up 2 bases and J gave up 5 bases; unmatched junction bases: 10. The germline V gene encodes CDR1 MDHEN and CDR2 SYDVKM. CDR3 length: 16 amino acids. The CDR3 DNA is TGTGCCAGCAGTTTACATCTCTCAGGGGGCGGTGAGACCCAGTACTTC. It specifies CASSLHLSGGGETQYF. Complete variable domain (other parts from reference TRBV28 and TRBJ2-5): DVKVTQSSRYLVKRTGEKVFLECVQDMDHENMFWYRQDPGLGLRLIYFSYDVKMKEKGDIPEGYSVSREKKERFSLILESASTNQTSMYLCASSLHLSGGGETQYFGPGTRLLVL.

This clonotype was counted at least ten times. V gene TRBV20-1 combines with J gene TRBJ2-5; D not certain. Germline V lookup: CDR1 DFQATT, CDR2 SNEGSKA (reference sequence). This CDR3 is 13 amino acids long. Trimming took 3 bases from V and 3 from J, leaving 11 bases between them. The DNA of the CDR3 is TGCAGTGCTAGTGATGTTGGGGAAGAGACCCAGTACTTC. It is translated as CSASDVGEETQYF.

V gene TRBV6-2 or TRBV6-3 combines with J gene TRBJ2-2; D not resolved. Per the germline V gene, CDR1 is MNHEY and CDR2 is SVGEGT. CDR3 length: 12 amino acids. Deletions cut 6 bases from V and 5 bases from J, with 7 bases between. For the CDR3, the DNA is TGTGCCAGCAGACACCCTACCGGGGAGCTGTTTTTT. Protein: CASRHPTGELFF.

This clonotype was recorded at least ten times. CDR3: CASSQGTTVDEQYF. The CDR3 DNA is TGTGCCAGCAGCCAAGGGACAACAGTAGACGAGCAGTACTTC. This sequence joins TRBV14 and TRBJ2-7, with a tentative D call TRBD1 (5 bases). CDR1 and CDR2 from the germline V gene are SGHDN and FVKESK. This CDR3 spans 14 amino acids. Trimming removed 1 base at V and 5 bases at J, with 12 bases between.

By proportion, this clonotype is medium-sized. DNA of the CDR3: TGTGCCAGCAGCTTAGGTACCCGCACAGATACGCAGTATTTT. Amino acids: CASSLGTRTDTQYF. The V and J genes are TRBV7-7 and TRBJ2-3; D call uncertain. Germline V gives CDR1 SSHAT, CDR2 FNYEAQ (reference sequence). Trimming took 1 base from V and 1 from J, leaving 6 bases between them. The CDR3 is 14 residues long.

J is TRBJ2-2 and V is TRBV7-8; 14 bases are shared with TRBD2. The CDR3 covers 16 residues. The trim removed 5 bases at V and 8 bases at J, leaving 7 bases unmatched. Germline V gives CDR1 SGHVS, CDR2 FQNEAQ. In DNA, the CDR3 is TGTGCCAGCAGCGAGGGACTAGCGGGAGCTACAGGGGAGCTGTTTTTT. Its protein is CASSEGLAGATGELFF.

The rearrangement links TRBV5-4 to TRBJ2-3, with 7 positions matching TRBD2. V lost 2 bases, J lost 2 bases, and 5 bases stayed unmatched. CDR3 length: 15 amino acids. Per the germline V gene, CDR1 is SGHNT and CDR2 is YYREEE (reference sequence). The CDR3 DNA follows: TGTGCCAGCAGCTTTGCTAGCGGACCCACAGATACGCAGTATTTT. It specifies CASSFASGPTDTQYF. Combining the CDR3 with reference TRBV5-4 and TRBJ2-3 gives the whole variable domain ETGVTQSPTHLIKTRGQQVTLRCSSQSGHNTVSWYQQALGQGPQFIFQYYREEENGRGNFPPRFSGLQFPNYSSELNVNALELDDSALYLCASSFASGPTDTQYFGPGTRLTVL.

At least ten counts were recorded for this clonotype. The J gene is TRBJ2-7, the V gene TRBV20-1, with TRBD1 identical over 10 bases. The V segment lost 5 bases and the J segment 4 bases; nucleotides outside the gene matches: 5. The CDR3 is 13 amino acids. The germline V gene encodes CDR1 DFQATT and CDR2 SNEGSKA (reference sequence). CDR3 loop: CSAHGDRGYEQYF. The DNA of the CDR3 is TGCAGTGCTCATGGGGACAGGGGTTACGAGCAGTACTTC.

There are a few counts of this clonotype. V gene TRBV3-1 combines with J gene TRBJ2-7, with D possibly matching TRBD2 (5 bases). V was cut by 4 bases and J by 2 bases, with 9 bases left in between. This CDR3 contains 13 residues. Germline V gene lookup returns CDR1 LGHDT and CDR2 YNNKEL (reference sequence). The CDR3 loop is CASSLRRTYEQYF. CDR3 nucleotide sequence: TGTGCCAGCAGCCTTAGGAGGACCTACGAGCAGTACTTC.

The chain carries TRBV6-2 or TRBV6-3 and TRBJ1-5, with D perhaps TRBD1 (6 bases). V shed 5 bases and J shed 6 bases, with 11 bases lying between them. Germline V lookup: CDR1 MNHEY, CDR2 SVGEGT. The CDR3 extends over 13 amino acids. The CDR3 DNA reads TGTGCCAGCAGTCTCCAGGGGATTCAGCCCCAGCATTTT. It encodes CASSLQGIQPQHF.

This chain connects TRBV7-6 to TRBJ2-1, with D perhaps TRBD2 (6 bases). CDR3 length equals 15 residues. V was trimmed by 4 bases and J by 2 bases, leaving 12 bases between them. Germline V lookup: CDR1 SGHVS, CDR2 FNYEAQ. CDR3 residues: CASSSPGLPYNEQFF. The CDR3 DNA reads as TGTGCCAGCAGCTCCCCGGGACTTCCCTACAATGAGCAGTTCTTC.

The table lists this clonotype with many counts. The chain uses TRBV6-5 and TRBJ2-7, with 7 nucleotides matching TRBD2. Germline trimming cut 10 bases from V and 6 bases from J; bases unmatched to any gene: 6. Germline values: CDR1 MNHEY, CDR2 SVGAGI. The CDR3 totals 11 residues. The CDR3 DNA follows: TGTGCCACCGCGGGGGAGGGCGAGCAGTACTTC. Translation: CATAGEGEQYF.